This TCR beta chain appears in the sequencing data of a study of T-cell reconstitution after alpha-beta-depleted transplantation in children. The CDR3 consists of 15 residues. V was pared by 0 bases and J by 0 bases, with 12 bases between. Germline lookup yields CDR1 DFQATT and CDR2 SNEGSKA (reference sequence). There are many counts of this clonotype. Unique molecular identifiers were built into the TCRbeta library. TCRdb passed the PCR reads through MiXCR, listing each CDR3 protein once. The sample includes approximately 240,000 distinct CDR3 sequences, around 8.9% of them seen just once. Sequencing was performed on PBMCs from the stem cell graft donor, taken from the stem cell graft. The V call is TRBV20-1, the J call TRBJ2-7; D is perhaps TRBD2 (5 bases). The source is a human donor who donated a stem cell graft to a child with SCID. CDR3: CSARDGGFSSYEQYF. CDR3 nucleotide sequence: TGCAGTGCTAGAGATGGAGGTTTTTCCTCCTACGAGCAGTACTTC.